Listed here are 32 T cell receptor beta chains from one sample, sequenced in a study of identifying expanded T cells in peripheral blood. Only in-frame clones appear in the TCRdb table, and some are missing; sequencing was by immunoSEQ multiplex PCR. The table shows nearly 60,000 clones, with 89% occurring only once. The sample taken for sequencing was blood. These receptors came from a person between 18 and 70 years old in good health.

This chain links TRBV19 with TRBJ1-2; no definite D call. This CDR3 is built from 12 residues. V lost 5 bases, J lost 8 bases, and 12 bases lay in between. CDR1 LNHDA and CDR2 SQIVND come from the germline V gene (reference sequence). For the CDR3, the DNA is TGTGCCAGTAGTGGACGGCCTATGGGCTACACCTTC. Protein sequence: CASSGRPMGYTF.

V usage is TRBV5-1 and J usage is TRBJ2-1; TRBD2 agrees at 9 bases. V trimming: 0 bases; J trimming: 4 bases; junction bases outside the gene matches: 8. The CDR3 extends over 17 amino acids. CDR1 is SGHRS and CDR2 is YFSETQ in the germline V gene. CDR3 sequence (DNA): TGCGCCAGCAGCTTGGCCCCTAGCGGGGAGGGATACAATGAGCAGTTCTTC. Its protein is CASSLAPSGEGYNEQFF.

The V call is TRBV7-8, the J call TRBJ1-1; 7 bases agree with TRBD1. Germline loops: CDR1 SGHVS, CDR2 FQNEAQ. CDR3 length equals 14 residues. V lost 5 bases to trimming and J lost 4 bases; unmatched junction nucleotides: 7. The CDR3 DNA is TGTGCCAGCAGCCCTAGGGACAGCTCCACTGAAGCTTTCTTT. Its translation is CASSPRDSSTEAFF.

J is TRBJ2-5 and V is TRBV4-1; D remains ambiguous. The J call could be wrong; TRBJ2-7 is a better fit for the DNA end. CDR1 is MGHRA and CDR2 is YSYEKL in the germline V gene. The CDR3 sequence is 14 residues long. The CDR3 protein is CASSQEGINYEQYF. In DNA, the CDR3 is TGCGCCAGCAGCCAAGAGGGCATAAACTACGAGCAGTACTTC.

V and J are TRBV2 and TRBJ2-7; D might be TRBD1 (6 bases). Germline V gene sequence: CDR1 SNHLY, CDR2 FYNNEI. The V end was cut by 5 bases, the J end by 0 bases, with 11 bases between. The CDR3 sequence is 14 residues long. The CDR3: CASSTQGNSYEQYF. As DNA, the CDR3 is TGTGCCAGCAGTACACAGGGAAACTCCTACGAGCAGTACTTC.

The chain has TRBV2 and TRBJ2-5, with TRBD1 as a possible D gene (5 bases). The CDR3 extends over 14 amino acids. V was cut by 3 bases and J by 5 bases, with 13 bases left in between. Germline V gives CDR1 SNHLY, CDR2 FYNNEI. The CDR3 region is CASSDVRVKETQYF. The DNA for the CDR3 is TGTGCCAGCAGTGACGTCAGGGTTAAGGAGACCCAGTACTTC. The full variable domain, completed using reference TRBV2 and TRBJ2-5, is EPEVTQTPSHQVTQMGQEVILRCVPISNHLYFYWYRQILGQKVEFLVSFYNNEISEKSEIFDDQFSVERPDGSNFTLKIRSTKLEDSAMYFCASSDVRVKETQYFGPGTRLLVL.

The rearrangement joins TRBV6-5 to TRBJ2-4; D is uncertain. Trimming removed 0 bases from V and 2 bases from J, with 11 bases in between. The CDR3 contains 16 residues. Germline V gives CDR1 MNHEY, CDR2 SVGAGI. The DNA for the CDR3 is TGTGCCAGCAGTTACTCCTCTGGCGGATCCAAAAACATTCAGTACTTC. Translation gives CASSYSSGGSKNIQYF.

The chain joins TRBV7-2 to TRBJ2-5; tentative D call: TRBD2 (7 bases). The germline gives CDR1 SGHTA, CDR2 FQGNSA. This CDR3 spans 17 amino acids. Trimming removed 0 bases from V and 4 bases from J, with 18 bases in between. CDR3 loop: CASSLARAGGLGETQYF. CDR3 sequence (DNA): TGTGCCAGCAGCTTAGCCCGAGCCGGGGGGCTGGGAGAGACCCAGTACTTC.

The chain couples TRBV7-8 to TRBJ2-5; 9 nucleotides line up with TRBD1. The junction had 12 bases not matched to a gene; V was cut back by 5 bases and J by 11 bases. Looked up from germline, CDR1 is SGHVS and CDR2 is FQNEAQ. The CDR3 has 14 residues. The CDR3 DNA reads TGTGCCAGCAGCGTCCGGGACAGGGTAAAGGAGCAGTACTTC. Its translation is CASSVRDRVKEQYF.

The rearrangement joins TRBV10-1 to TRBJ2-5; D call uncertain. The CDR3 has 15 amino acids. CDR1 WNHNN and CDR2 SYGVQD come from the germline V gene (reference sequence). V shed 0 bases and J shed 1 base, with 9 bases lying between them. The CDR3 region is CASSESSNRQETQYF. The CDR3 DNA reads TGCGCCAGCAGTGAGTCTTCTAACCGCCAAGAGACCCAGTACTTC.

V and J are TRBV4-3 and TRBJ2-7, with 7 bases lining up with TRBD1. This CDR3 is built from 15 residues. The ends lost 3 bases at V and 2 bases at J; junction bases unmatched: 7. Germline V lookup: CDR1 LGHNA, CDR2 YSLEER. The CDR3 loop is CASSQRQGVAYEQYF. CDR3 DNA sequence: TGCGCCAGCAGCCAGAGACAGGGAGTCGCCTACGAGCAGTACTTC.

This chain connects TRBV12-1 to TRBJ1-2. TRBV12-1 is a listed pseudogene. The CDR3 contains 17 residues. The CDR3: CASSRSGGFGRGYGYTF. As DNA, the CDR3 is TGTGCCAGCAGCCGCTCCGGGGGGTTCGGAAGGGGGTATGGCTACACCTTC.

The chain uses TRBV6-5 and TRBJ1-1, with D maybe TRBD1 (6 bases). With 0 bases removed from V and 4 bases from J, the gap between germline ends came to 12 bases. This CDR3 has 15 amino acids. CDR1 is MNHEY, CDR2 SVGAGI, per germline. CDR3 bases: TGTGCCAGCAGTTACTCCGTACAGGGAGGCACTGAAGCTTTCTTT. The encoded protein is CASSYSVQGGTEAFF.

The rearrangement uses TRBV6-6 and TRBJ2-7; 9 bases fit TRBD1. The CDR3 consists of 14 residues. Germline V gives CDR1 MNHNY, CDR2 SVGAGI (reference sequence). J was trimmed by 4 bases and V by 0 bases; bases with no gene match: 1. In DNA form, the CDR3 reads TGTGCCAGCAGTTACTCGACAGGGGGGTACGAGCAGTACTTC. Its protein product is CASSYSTGGYEQYF.

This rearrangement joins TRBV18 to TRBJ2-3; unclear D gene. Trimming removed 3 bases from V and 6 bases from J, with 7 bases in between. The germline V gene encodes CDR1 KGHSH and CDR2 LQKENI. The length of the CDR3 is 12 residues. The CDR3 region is CASSPLRDTQYF. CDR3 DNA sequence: TGTGCCAGCTCACCCCTAAGGGATACGCAGTATTTT.

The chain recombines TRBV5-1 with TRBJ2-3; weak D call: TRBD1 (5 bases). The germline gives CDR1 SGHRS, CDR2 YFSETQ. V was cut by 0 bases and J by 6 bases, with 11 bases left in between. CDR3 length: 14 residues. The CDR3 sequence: CASSLGQGSDTQYF. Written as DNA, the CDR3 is TGCGCCAGCAGCTTGGGGCAGGGTTCGGATACGCAGTATTTT.

CDR3: CASSRSGQGGEQYF. Here the CDR3 DNA reads TGTGCCAGCAGCCGATCGGGCCAGGGCGGCGAGCAGTACTTC. The chain combines TRBV7-2 with TRBJ2-7; D might be TRBD1 (5 bases). The CDR3 is 14 residues long. Germline V CDR1 and CDR2: SGHTA, FQGNSA. V gave up 5 bases and J gave up 6 bases, with 17 bases separating them.

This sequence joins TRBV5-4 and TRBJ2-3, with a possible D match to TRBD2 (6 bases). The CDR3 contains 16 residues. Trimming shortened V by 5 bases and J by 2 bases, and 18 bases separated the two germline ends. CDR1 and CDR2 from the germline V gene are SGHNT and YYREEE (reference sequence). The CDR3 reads CASRRGGLADTDTQYF. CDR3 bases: TGTGCCAGCAGGCGGGGTGGATTAGCGGACACAGATACGCAGTATTTT.

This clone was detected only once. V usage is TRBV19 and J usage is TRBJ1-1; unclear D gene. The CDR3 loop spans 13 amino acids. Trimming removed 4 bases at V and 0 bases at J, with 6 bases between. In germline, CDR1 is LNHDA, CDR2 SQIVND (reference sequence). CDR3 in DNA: TGTGCCAGTAGTACTCCAATGAACACTGAAGCTTTCTTT. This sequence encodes CASSTPMNTEAFF.

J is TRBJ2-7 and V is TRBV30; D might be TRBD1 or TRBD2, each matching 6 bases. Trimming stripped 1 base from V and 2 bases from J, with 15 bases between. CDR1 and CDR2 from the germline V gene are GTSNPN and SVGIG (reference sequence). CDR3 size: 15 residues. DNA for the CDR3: TGTGCCTGGAGTGATGCCCTTGGGGGGCCCTACGAGCAGTACTTC. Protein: CAWSDALGGPYEQYF. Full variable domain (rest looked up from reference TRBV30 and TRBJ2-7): SQTIHQWPATLVQPVGSPLSLECTVEGTSNPNLYWYRQAAGRGLQLLFYSVGIGQISSEVPQNLSASRPQDRQFILSSKKLLLSDSGFYLCAWSDALGGPYEQYFGPGTRLTVT.

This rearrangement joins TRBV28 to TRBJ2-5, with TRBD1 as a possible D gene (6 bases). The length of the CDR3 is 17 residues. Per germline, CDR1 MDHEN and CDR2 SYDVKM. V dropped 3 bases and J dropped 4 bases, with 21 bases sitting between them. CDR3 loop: CASSFVLGALDRETQYF. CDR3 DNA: TGTGCCAGCAGTTTTGTGTTGGGGGCCCTAGACCGAGAGACCCAGTACTTC.

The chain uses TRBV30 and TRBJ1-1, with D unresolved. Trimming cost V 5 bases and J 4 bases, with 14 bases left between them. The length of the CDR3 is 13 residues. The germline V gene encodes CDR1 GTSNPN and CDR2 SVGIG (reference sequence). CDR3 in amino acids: CAWLFDQATEAFF. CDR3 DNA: TGTGCCTGGCTCTTCGACCAGGCCACTGAAGCTTTCTTT.

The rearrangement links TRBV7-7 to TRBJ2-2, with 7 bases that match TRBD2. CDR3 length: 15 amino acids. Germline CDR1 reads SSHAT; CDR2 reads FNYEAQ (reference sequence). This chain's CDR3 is CASRSASGDTGELFF. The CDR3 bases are TGTGCTAGCCGGTCAGCGAGCGGGGACACCGGGGAGCTGTTTTTT.

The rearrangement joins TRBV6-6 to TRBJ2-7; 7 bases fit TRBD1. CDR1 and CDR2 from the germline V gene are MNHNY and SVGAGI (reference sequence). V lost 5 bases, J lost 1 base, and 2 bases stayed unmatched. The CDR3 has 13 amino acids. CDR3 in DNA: TGTGCCAGCAGTAGACAGGGTTCCTACGAGCAGTACTTC. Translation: CASSRQGSYEQYF.

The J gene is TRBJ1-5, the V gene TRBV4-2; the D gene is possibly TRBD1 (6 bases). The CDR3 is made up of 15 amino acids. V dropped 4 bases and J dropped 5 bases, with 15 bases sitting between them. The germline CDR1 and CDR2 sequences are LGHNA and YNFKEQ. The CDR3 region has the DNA TGTGCCAGCAGCCCTCGGGCAGGGGCCTATCAGCCCCAGCATTTT. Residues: CASSPRAGAYQPQHF.

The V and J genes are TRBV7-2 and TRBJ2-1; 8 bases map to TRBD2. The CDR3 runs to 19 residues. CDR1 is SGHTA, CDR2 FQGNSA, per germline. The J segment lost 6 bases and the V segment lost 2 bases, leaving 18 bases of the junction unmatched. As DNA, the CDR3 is TGTGCCAGCAGCTTACTATTGCGGGAGGCCCGCCTAGAAAGCAATGAGCAGTTCTTC. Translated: CASSLLLREARLESNEQFF.

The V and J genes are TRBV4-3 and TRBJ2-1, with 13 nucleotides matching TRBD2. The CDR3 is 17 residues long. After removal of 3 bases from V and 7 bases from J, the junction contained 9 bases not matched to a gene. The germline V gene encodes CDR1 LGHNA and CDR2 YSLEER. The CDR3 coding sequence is TGCGCCAGCAGCCAGTCGCCGGGACTAGCGGGAACAAATGAGCAGTTCTTC. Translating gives CASSQSPGLAGTNEQFF.

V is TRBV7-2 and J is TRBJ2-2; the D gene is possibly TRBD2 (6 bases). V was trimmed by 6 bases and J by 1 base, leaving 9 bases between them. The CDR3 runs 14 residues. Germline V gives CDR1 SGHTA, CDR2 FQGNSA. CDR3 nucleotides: TGTGCCAGCAGGCGACTAGAGAACACCGGGGAGCTGTTTTTT. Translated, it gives CASRRLENTGELFF.

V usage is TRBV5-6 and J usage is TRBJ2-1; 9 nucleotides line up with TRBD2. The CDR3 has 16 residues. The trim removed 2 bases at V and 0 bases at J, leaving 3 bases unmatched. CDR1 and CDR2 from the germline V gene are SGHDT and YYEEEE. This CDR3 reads CASSFGAGGSYNEQFF. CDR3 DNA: TGTGCCAGCAGCTTTGGAGCGGGGGGCTCCTACAATGAGCAGTTCTTC.

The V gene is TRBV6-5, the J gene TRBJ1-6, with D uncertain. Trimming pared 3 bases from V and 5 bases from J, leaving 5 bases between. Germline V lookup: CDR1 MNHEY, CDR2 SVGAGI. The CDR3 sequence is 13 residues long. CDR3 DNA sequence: TGTGCCAGCAGTTATCAGCATAATTCACCCCTCCACTTT. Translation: CASSYQHNSPLHF.

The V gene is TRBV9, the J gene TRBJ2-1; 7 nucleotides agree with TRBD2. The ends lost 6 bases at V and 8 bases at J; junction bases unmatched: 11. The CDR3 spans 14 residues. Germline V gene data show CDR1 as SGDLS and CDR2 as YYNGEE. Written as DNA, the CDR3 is TGTGCCAGCACTCTGCGGGAGTGGGGTGATGAGCAGTTCTTC. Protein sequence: CASTLREWGDEQFF.

CDR3 bases: TGTGCCAGCAGCTTAAGTGGCTGGGAGTCGTCGGAGACCCAGTACTTC. The encoded protein is CASSLSGWESSETQYF. The V gene is TRBV7-2, the J gene TRBJ2-5; possibly TRBD2 for D (5 bases). V dropped 2 bases and J dropped 5 bases, with 18 bases sitting between them. Germline-derived CDR1 and CDR2 are SGHTA and FQGNSA. The CDR3 has 16 residues.